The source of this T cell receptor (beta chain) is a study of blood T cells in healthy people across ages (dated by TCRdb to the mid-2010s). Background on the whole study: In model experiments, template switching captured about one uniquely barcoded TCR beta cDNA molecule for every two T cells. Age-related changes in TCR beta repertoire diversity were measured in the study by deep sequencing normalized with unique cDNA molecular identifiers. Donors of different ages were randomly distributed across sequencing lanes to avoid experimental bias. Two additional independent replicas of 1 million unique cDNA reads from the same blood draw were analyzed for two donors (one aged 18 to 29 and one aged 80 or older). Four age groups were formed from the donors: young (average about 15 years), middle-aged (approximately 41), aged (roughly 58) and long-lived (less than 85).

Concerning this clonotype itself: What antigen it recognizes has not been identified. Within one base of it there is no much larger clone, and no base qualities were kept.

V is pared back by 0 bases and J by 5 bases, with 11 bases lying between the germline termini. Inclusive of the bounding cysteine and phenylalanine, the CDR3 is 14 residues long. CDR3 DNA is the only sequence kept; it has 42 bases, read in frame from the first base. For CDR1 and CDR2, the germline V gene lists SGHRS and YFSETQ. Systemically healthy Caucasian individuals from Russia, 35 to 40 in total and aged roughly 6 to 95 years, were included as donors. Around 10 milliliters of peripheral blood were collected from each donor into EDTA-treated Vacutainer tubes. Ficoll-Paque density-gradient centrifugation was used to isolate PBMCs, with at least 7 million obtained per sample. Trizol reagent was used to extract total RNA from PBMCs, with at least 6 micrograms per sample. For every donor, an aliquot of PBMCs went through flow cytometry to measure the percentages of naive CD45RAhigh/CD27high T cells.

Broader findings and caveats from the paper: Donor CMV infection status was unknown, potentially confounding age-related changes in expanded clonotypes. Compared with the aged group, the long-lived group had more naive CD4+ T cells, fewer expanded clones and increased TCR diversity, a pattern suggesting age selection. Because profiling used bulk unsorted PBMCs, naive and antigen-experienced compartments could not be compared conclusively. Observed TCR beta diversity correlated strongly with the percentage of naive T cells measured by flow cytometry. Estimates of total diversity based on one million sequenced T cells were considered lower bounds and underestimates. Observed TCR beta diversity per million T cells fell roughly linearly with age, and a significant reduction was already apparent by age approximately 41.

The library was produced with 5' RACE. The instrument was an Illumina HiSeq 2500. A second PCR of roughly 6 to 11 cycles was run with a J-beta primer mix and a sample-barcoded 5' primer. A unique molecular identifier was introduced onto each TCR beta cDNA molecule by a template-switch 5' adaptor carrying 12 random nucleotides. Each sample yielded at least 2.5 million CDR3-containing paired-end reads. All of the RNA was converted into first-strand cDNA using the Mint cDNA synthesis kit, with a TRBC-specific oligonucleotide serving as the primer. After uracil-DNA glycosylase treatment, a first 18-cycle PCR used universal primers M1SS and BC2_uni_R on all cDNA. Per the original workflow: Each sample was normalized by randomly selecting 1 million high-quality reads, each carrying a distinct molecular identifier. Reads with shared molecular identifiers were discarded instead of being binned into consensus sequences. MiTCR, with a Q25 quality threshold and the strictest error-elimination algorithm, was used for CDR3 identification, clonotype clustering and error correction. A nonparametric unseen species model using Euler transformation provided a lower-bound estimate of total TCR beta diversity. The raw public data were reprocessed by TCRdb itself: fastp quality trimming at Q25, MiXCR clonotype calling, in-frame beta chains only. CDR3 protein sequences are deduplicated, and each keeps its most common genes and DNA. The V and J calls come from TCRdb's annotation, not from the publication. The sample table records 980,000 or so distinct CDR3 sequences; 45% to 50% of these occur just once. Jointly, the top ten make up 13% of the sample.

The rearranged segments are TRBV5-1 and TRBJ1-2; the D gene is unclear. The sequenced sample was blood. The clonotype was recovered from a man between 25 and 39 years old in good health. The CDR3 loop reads CASSLDGIQYGYTF. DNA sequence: TGCGCCAGCAGCTTGGACGGAATACAATATGGCTACACCTTC.